Sequencing of this TCR beta chain was carried out in a study of cytomegalovirus exposure and HLA in healthy donors. Whole-study findings and limits: Subsequent analysis of the 110 or so validation repertoires found a tendency for first-cohort TCR clusters to co-occur.

The data were produced by immunoSEQ multiplex PCR, yet TCRdb's version contains in-frame clones alone and is incomplete. The sample has 100,000 to 150,000 clones, 75% to 90% seen once. Germline V CDR1 and CDR2: SNHLY, FYNNEI. V gave up 4 bases and J gave up 3 bases; unmatched junction bases: 7. The CDR3 consists of 15 residues. Comment on this clone: Its antigen is undetermined.

This chain links TRBV2 with TRBJ2-3, with TRBD1 matching 7 bases. The sequenced sample was PBMCs. This TCR was sampled from a woman younger than 35 in good health and CMV-seronegative. The CDR3 loop is CASSGLQGTTDTQYF. The CDR3 DNA reads TGTGCCAGCAGTGGATTACAGGGGACGACAGATACGCAGTATTTT.